These 5 T cell receptor beta chains share one sample of origin, sequenced in a study of blood T cell repertoires in COVID-19. Using immunoSEQ multiplex PCR, the repertoire was profiled, and TCRdb retains in-frame clones only, with some absent. The sample includes fewer than 300,000 clones, nearly 90% of them seen just once. Sequences were obtained from peripheral blood. These TCRs come from a man aged 18 to 30 with active or convalescent COVID-19.

The chain joins TRBV10-3 to TRBJ1-3, with D unclear. V lost 2 bases to trimming and J lost 1 base, with 12 bases between them. Germline V gene sequence: CDR1 ENHRY, CDR2 SYGVKD. CDR3 length: 16 amino acids. CDR3 nucleotides: TGTGCCATCAGTGAGGACAAGGTGGTTTCTGGAAACACCATATATTTT. This codes for CAISEDKVVSGNTIYF.

This rearrangement joins TRBV6-6 to TRBJ1-5, with D possibly TRBD1 on 6 matching bases. The CDR3 has 14 residues. Germline lookup yields CDR1 MNHNY and CDR2 SVGAGI (reference sequence). Trimming cost V 6 bases and J 9 bases, with 18 bases left between them. In DNA form, the CDR3 reads TGTGCCAGCAGCCCCGGACAGCAGCTAGGGCCCCAGCATTTT. Translation: CASSPGQQLGPQHF.

The chain carries TRBV5-1 and TRBJ1-2, with 10 bases aligning to TRBD1. The CDR3 is 14 residues long. Trimming took 0 bases from V and 8 from J; bases not matched to a gene: 4. The germline gives CDR1 SGHRS, CDR2 YFSETQ. CDR3 sequence: CASSLVPTGGGYTF. DNA for the CDR3: TGCGCCAGCAGCTTGGTTCCGACAGGGGGCGGCTACACCTTC.

This rearrangement joins TRBV11-2 to TRBJ1-2; D is unclear. This CDR3 has 12 amino acids. Per germline, CDR1 SGHAT and CDR2 FQNNGV. V shed 3 bases and J shed 8 bases, with 10 bases lying between them. This chain's CDR3 is CASSFAGGGYTF. The CDR3 coding sequence is TGTGCCAGCAGCTTTGCGGGCGGGGGCTACACCTTC.

This chain uses TRBV5-1 with TRBJ2-3; 9 nucleotides line up with TRBD2. The CDR3 has 17 amino acids. The germline CDR1 and CDR2 sequences are SGHRS and YFSETQ. J gave up 3 bases and V 0 bases, and 8 bases lay outside the gene matches. CDR3 bases: TGCGCCAGCAGCTTGGCCCTGACTAGCGGAGCTACAGATACGCAGTATTTT. The encoded protein is CASSLALTSGATDTQYF.